This TCR beta chain came from a study of CD8 T cells in Susac syndrome. RNA in amounts of roughly 0.5 to 1 ug was reverse transcribed with random hexamers. The method of amplification for TCR beta CDR3 was immunoSEQ multiplex PCR, covering 54 Vbeta and 13 Jbeta. Via MiXCR, TCRdb re-called the immunoSEQ multiplex PCR reads, giving one row per CDR3 protein. The sample includes about 300,000 distinct CDR3 sequences, approximately 89% of them seen just once. V was trimmed by 1 base and J by 6 bases, leaving 13 bases between them. CDR1 SGHTA and CDR2 FQGNSA come from the germline V gene. CDR3 length: 15 residues.

This TCR was sampled from a human donor with multiple sclerosis. Source material: CD8+ T cells from PBMCs. This chain joins TRBV7-2 and TRBJ2-1; D not certain. The CDR3: CASSLVIPMGNEQFF. The DNA of the CDR3 is TGTGCCAGCAGCTTAGTGATCCCAATGGGCAATGAGCAGTTCTTC.